This TCR beta chain derives from a study of blood T cell repertoires in COVID-19. Methods used by the authors: Reference gene primer amplification in the assay estimated nucleated cell counts. Using immunoSEQ multiplex PCR, the repertoire was profiled, and TCRdb retains in-frame clones only, with some absent. The DNA gave D and trimming, while V, J and clone size come from that table. The table has approximately 110,000 clones, around 90% seen once. J was trimmed by 2 bases and V by 4 bases; bases with no gene match: 7. The CDR3 spans 15 residues. CDR1 MDHEN and CDR2 SYDVKM come from the germline V gene.

The sequenced sample consisted of peripheral blood. The clonotype comes from a woman aged 45-65 years with active or convalescent COVID-19. The gene calls are TRBV28 and TRBJ2-7, with 8 bases lining up with TRBD2. The CDR3 loop reads CASSSPAGGAYEQYF. The CDR3 DNA follows: TGTGCCAGCAGTTCCCCCGCGGGAGGCGCCTACGAGCAGTACTTC. The entire variable domain, with the rest obtained from reference TRBV28 and TRBJ2-7, is as follows: DVKVTQSSRYLVKRTGEKVFLECVQDMDHENMFWYRQDPGLGLRLIYFSYDVKMKEKGDIPEGYSVSREKKERFSLILESASTNQTSMYLCASSSPAGGAYEQYFGPGTRLTVT.